This T cell receptor (beta chain) emerged from a study of cytomegalovirus exposure and HLA in healthy donors. At the level of the study: HLA-typed donors were the source of approximately 85 million unique TCRs held in an early data release.

Of note for this clone: The antigen is unknown.

Primers for the PCR totalled 60 Vbeta and 13 Jbeta. Libraries were prepared by immunoSEQ multiplex PCR; TCRdb keeps only in-frame clonotypes and omits some of them. In the table there are 240,000 or so clones, approximately 81% of which are singletons. The junction had 12 bases not matched to a gene; V was cut back by 4 bases and J by 0 bases. The V gene's germline CDR1 is SGHAT and CDR2 FQNNGV. The CDR3 extends over 17 amino acids. General observations from the study: It is likely that the observed cluster of highly shared sequence variants was a sequencing artifact. Presence/absence analyses assumed roughly uniform sequencing depth across donors.

Sequencing input: PBMCs. The gene calls are TRBV11-2 and TRBJ2-7; TRBD1 matches 7 bases. This receptor was identified in a woman aged 55-70 years in good health and CMV-seropositive. The CDR3 DNA reads as TGTGCCAGCAGCTCCTTGGGTAGGGGGACAGCCTCCTACGAGCAGTACTTC. Translation gives CASSSLGRGTASYEQYF.